The text below deals with one T cell receptor beta chain. These data originate in a study of blood T cell repertoires in COVID-19. Authors' processing steps: Scientists estimated how many nucleated cells there were by amplifying reference gene primers. Method: immunoSEQ multiplex PCR; TCRdb's copy keeps in-frame clones and lacks some. V and J calls and clone size come straight from that table; D and trimming were deduced from the DNA. This sample has about 150,000 clones, with 84% found just once. The V and J ends lost 3 bases and 3 bases, in that order; junction bases with no gene match: 7. The length of the CDR3 is 15 residues. CDR1 WNHNN and CDR2 SYGVQD come from the germline V gene (reference sequence).

Sequencing was done on a sample of peripheral blood. V usage is TRBV10-1 and J usage is TRBJ2-7; 8 nucleotides agree with TRBD1. The sequence derives from a human donor in a cohort sampled during active COVID-19. Here the CDR3 reads CASSDGQGEGYEQYF. As DNA, the CDR3 is TGCGCCAGCAGTGACGGACAGGGAGAGGGCTACGAGCAGTACTTC.